This T cell receptor beta chain was observed in a study of T cells in Graves' hyperthyroidism and ophthalmopathy. Each person with ophthalmopathy scored at least 3 on the Clinical Activity Score, reached NOSPECS grade 4 or higher, and had been ill under 3 months. This clonotype was recorded a few times. Its antigen is currently unknown. Study-level results: The blood repertoire included most of the expanded thyroid clonotypes above 0.001. In the analysis, a 13 V-J model separated ophthalmopathy from stable hyperthyroidism.

RNA transcripts were the template for amplifying TCR beta CDR3 regions. A set of HTBI primers served as the primers for a first-round RT-PCR of the TCR CDR3. TCRdb re-called the multiplex PCR reads through MiXCR, storing one row per CDR3 protein. The sample holds under 500,000 distinct CDR3 sequences, more than 13% seen once. Germline CDR1 WSHSY, CDR2 SAAADI. V lost 4 bases and J lost 4; bases outside the gene matches: 15. The CDR3 totals 18 residues. Material: blood. This chain joins TRBV10-2 and TRBJ2-2, with TRBD1 matching 7 bases. The source is a man in his fifties or sixties with Graves' ophthalmopathy. The CDR3 nucleotides read TGCGCCAGCAGTGGCCCCGGGGTGACAGGGTTGAGCACCGGGGAGCTGTTTTTT. Its translation: CASSGPGVTGLSTGELFF.